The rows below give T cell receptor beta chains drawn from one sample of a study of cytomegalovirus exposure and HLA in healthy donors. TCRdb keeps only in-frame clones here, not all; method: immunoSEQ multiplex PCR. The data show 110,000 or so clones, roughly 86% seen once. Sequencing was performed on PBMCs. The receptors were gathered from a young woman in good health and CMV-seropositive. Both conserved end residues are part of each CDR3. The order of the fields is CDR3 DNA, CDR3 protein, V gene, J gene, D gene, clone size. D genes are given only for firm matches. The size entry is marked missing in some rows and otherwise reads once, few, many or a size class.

cdr3_nt: TGTGCCAGCAGTTCCACACTAAGACAGAACACAGATACGCAGTATTTT
cdr3_aa: CASSSTLRQNTDTQYF
v_call: TRBV28
j_call: TRBJ2-3
d_call: -
clone_size: -

cdr3_nt: TGTGCCAGCACGAGGACATCCCTCTCTGGGGCCAACGTCCTGACTTTC
cdr3_aa: CASTRTSLSGANVLTF
v_call: TRBV27
j_call: TRBJ2-6
d_call: -
clone_size: -

cdr3_nt: TGTGCCAGCAGTCCCCAGACAGGCCCCTACGAGCAGTACTTC
cdr3_aa: CASSPQTGPYEQYF
v_call: TRBV27
j_call: TRBJ2-7
d_call: -
clone_size: -

cdr3_nt: TGTGCCTGGAGTGCATCAGTTAATGAAAAACTGTTTTTT
cdr3_aa: CAWSASVNEKLFF
v_call: TRBV30
j_call: TRBJ1-4
d_call: -
clone_size: -

cdr3_nt: TGTGCCAGCAGCTTCTTAACCGGGACAGGTGATAACAATGAGCAGTTCTTC
cdr3_aa: CASSFLTGTGDNNEQFF
v_call: TRBV7-9
j_call: TRBJ2-1
d_call: TRBD1
clone_size: -

cdr3_nt: TGTGCTAGTGGTTTGGAGGGGAGCAATCAGCCCCAGCATTTT
cdr3_aa: CASGLEGSNQPQHF
v_call: TRBV12-5
j_call: TRBJ1-5
d_call: -
clone_size: -

cdr3_nt: TGTGCCATCAATGGGATCGGGGTCCCGAATCAGCCCCAGCATTTT
cdr3_aa: CAINGIGVPNQPQHF
v_call: TRBV28
j_call: TRBJ1-5
d_call: -
clone_size: -

cdr3_nt: TGCGCCAGCAGCCAAGAGCTCGGAGGGAGGACGGGGGAGCAGTACTTC
cdr3_aa: CASSQELGGRTGEQYF
v_call: TRBV4-1
j_call: TRBJ2-7
d_call: -
clone_size: -

cdr3_nt: TGTGCCAGCAGCCAAGTCCCAGGAACCGGGGAGCTGTTTTTT
cdr3_aa: CASSQVPGTGELFF
v_call: TRBV4-2
j_call: TRBJ2-2
d_call: -
clone_size: -

cdr3_nt: TGTGCCAGCAGTTTTCGGGGGGCCGGGGAGCTGTTTTTT
cdr3_aa: CASSFRGAGELFF
v_call: TRBV27
j_call: TRBJ2-2
d_call: TRBD2
clone_size: -

cdr3_nt: TGTGCCAGCAGTTTCAGGGAGGGAGTGAAAGGCTACACCTTC
cdr3_aa: CASSFREGVKGYTF
v_call: TRBV27
j_call: TRBJ1-2
d_call: -
clone_size: -

cdr3_nt: TGTGCCAGCCGGCGGGGGCCATCCACCGGGGAGCTGTTTTTT
cdr3_aa: CASRRGPSTGELFF
v_call: TRBV6-6
j_call: TRBJ2-2
d_call: -
clone_size: -

cdr3_nt: TGCGCCAGCAGCTACCGGACTAGCGGGAGTACAGATACGCAGTATTTT
cdr3_aa: CASSYRTSGSTDTQYF
v_call: TRBV5-1
j_call: TRBJ2-3
d_call: TRBD2
clone_size: -

cdr3_nt: TGTGCCAGCAGGGACCGGACAGGGGACACCGGGGAGCTGTTTTTT
cdr3_aa: CASRDRTGDTGELFF
v_call: TRBV7-9
j_call: TRBJ2-2
d_call: TRBD1
clone_size: -

cdr3_nt: TGTGCCAGCAGCTACGCAGGGTTCGAGTTTGGGAACACTGAAGCTTTCTTT
cdr3_aa: CASSYAGFEFGNTEAFF
v_call: TRBV7-3
j_call: TRBJ1-1
d_call: -
clone_size: -

cdr3_nt: TGTGCCAGTAGTATAGACGCCGCGGGGACAGGGGCACATACGCAGTATTTT
cdr3_aa: CASSIDAAGTGAHTQYF
v_call: TRBV19
j_call: TRBJ2-3
d_call: TRBD1
clone_size: -

cdr3_nt: TGTGCCAGCAGCTCCACGGGACAGAGCTCCTACGAGCAGTACTTC
cdr3_aa: CASSSTGQSSYEQYF
v_call: TRBV13
j_call: TRBJ2-7
d_call: TRBD1
clone_size: -

cdr3_nt: TGTGCCTGGGGGGGGACAGGGCTGGAGGACACTGAAGCTTTCTTT
cdr3_aa: CAWGGTGLEDTEAFF
v_call: TRBV30
j_call: TRBJ1-1
d_call: TRBD1
clone_size: -

cdr3_nt: TGTGCCAGCAGCGGGACAGGGAGTTGGACAGATACGCAGTATTTT
cdr3_aa: CASSGTGSWTDTQYF
v_call: TRBV9
j_call: TRBJ2-3
d_call: TRBD1
clone_size: -

cdr3_nt: TGTGCCAGCACAGGCACCTTCTACGAGCAGTACTTC
cdr3_aa: CASTGTFYEQYF
v_call: TRBV28
j_call: TRBJ2-7
d_call: -
clone_size: -

cdr3_nt: TGTGCCAGCAGCTTCCGATTGGGGGCCTCCTACGAGCAGTACTTC
cdr3_aa: CASSFRLGASYEQYF
v_call: TRBV5-5
j_call: TRBJ2-7
d_call: -
clone_size: -

cdr3_nt: TGTGCCAGCAGCCAGACTCCGGACGAGCAGTACTTC
cdr3_aa: CASSQTPDEQYF
v_call: TRBV5-6
j_call: TRBJ2-7
d_call: -
clone_size: -

cdr3_nt: TGCGCCAGCAGCTTGAGCGGGAGGAACACCGGGGAGCTGTTTTTT
cdr3_aa: CASSLSGRNTGELFF
v_call: TRBV5-1
j_call: TRBJ2-2
d_call: TRBD2
clone_size: -

cdr3_nt: TGCAGCGCCGGACAGGGGGACTATGGCTACACCTTC
cdr3_aa: CSAGQGDYGYTF
v_call: TRBV29-1
j_call: TRBJ1-2
d_call: TRBD1
clone_size: -

cdr3_nt: TGCAGCGTTGACCGTGACAGGGGAAGAGACCGGGTGGAGCTGTTTTTT
cdr3_aa: CSVDRDRGRDRVELFF
v_call: TRBV29-1
j_call: TRBJ2-2
d_call: TRBD1
clone_size: -

cdr3_nt: TGTGCCAGCTCACCACGGTCGGCTAGCGGAGAGACCCAGTACTTC
cdr3_aa: CASSPRSASGETQYF
v_call: TRBV18
j_call: TRBJ2-5
d_call: TRBD2
clone_size: -

cdr3_nt: TGTGCCAGCAGTTTCCTAGTCCTTAGAGAGCAGTACTTC
cdr3_aa: CASSFLVLREQYF
v_call: TRBV28
j_call: TRBJ2-7
d_call: -
clone_size: -

cdr3_nt: TGCGCCAGCAACCCGGACAGGGGGCAGCGCGAGCAGTACTTC
cdr3_aa: CASNPDRGQREQYF
v_call: TRBV5-1
j_call: TRBJ2-7
d_call: TRBD1
clone_size: few

cdr3_nt: TGTGCCAGCAGCCCTCCCGGGATACTCTACGAGCAGTACTTC
cdr3_aa: CASSPPGILYEQYF
v_call: TRBV9
j_call: TRBJ2-7
d_call: -
clone_size: -

cdr3_nt: TGTGCCAGCAGCTCCAGGGCAGGCGAGCAGTACTTC
cdr3_aa: CASSSRAGEQYF
v_call: TRBV7-3
j_call: TRBJ2-7
d_call: -
clone_size: few

cdr3_nt: TGTGCCAGTAGTAGCTCACAGGGAAACACCATATATTTT
cdr3_aa: CASSSSQGNTIYF
v_call: TRBV19
j_call: TRBJ1-3
d_call: -
clone_size: -

cdr3_nt: TGCGCCAGCAGCCCGGGCAGGGTAAGGCCAGATACGCAGTATTTT
cdr3_aa: CASSPGRVRPDTQYF
v_call: TRBV5-1
j_call: TRBJ2-3
d_call: -
clone_size: -